This entry concerns a single T cell receptor (beta chain). Its matching antigen is unknown. The data belong to a study of shared clonotypes between healthy human individuals. For the study at large: Every donor yielded three CD4 naive, three CD4 memory, two CD8 naive and one CD8 memory plate.

Trimming pared 4 bases from V and 6 bases from J, leaving 19 bases between. Germline lookup yields CDR1 SGHKS and CDR2 YYEKEE (reference sequence). The CDR3 loop spans 15 amino acids. Generated by immunoSEQ multiplex PCR, the TCRdb table keeps only in-frame clones and is missing some. The table has around 700,000 clones, less than 80% seen once. Findings and caveats of the study: Donor scarcity curtailed the genetic and exposure-history diversity represented herein. Across subsets, estimated richness was generally greater for naive than for memory populations.

Adult donors, all healthy and HIV-negative, had no recent acute infections or vaccinations. This rearrangement joins TRBV5-5 to TRBJ1-2; D is uncertain. The receptor was derived from a woman between 25 and 40 years old in good health. Sequencing was performed on memory CD4+ T cells sorted from blood. Indicated subset: CD45RA-negative fraction. The CDR3 spells CASSPAARQVDGYTF. Here the CDR3 DNA reads TGTGCCAGCAGCCCGGCAGCCCGGCAGGTTGATGGCTACACCTTC.